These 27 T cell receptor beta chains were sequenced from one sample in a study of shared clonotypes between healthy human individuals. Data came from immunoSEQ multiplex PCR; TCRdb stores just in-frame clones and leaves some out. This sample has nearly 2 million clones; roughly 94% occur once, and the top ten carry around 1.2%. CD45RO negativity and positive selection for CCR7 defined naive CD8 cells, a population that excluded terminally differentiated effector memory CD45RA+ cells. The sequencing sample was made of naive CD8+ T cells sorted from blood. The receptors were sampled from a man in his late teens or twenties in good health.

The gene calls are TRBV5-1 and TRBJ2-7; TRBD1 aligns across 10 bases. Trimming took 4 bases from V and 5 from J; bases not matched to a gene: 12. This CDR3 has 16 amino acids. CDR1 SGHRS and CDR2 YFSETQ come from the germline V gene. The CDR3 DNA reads TGCGCCAGCAGCCGTTTAACGGGACAGGGGATCAACGAGCAGTACTTC. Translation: CASSRLTGQGINEQYF. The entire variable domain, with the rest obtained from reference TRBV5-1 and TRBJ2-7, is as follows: KAGVTQTPRYLIKTRGQQVTLSCSPISGHRSVSWYQQTPGQGLQFLFEYFSETQRNKGNFPGRFSGRQFSNSRSEMNVSTLELGDSALYLCASSRLTGQGINEQYFGPGTRLTVT.

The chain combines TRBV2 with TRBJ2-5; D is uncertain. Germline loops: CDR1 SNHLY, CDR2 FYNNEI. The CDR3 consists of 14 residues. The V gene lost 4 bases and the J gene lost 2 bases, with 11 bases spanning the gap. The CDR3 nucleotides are TGTGCCAGCAGTGCTGACCCCTCGCAAGAGACCCAGTACTTC. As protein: CASSADPSQETQYF.

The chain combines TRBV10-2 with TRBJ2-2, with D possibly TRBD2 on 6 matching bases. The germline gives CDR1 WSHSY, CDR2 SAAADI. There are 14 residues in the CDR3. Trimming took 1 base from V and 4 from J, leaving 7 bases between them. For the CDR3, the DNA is TGCGCCAGCAGTGAGTGGACTATCACCGGGGAGCTGTTTTTT. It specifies CASSEWTITGELFF.

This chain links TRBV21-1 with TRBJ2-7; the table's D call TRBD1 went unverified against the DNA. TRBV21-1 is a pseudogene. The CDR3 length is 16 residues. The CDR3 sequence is CASSKGDKGIPLEQYF. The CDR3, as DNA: TGTGCCAGCAGCAAAGGGGACAAGGGTATTCCCCTCGAGCAGTACTTC.

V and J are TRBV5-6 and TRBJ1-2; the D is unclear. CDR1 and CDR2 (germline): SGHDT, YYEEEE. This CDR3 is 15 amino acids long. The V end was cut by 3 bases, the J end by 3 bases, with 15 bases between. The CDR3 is CASSSDLETDYGYTF. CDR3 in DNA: TGTGCCAGCAGCTCTGACCTGGAGACCGACTATGGCTACACCTTC.

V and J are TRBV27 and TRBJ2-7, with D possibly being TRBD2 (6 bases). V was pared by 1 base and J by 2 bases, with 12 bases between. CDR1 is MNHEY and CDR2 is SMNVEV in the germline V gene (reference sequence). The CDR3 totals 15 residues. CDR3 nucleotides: TGTGCCAGCAGTTTATACCTTGGCGGGGCCTACGAGCAGTACTTC. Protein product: CASSLYLGGAYEQYF.

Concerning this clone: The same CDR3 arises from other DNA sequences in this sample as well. CDR3 nucleotides: TGCGCCAGCAGCCAAGATAGTGGAGGGGGCTATGAGCAGTACTTC. Encoded protein: CASSQDSGGGYEQYF. V gene TRBV4-3 combines with J gene TRBJ2-7, with D tentatively TRBD1 (7 bases). The germline gives CDR1 LGHNA, CDR2 YSLEER. The V and J ends lost 0 bases and 7 bases respectively, with 16 bases between them. This CDR3 region has 15 residues.

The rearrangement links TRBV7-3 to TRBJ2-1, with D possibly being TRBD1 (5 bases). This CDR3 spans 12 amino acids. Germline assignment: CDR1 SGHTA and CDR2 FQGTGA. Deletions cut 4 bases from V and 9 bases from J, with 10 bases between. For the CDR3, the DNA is TGTGCCAGCAGCTACGACAGCAGTGAGCAGTTCTTC. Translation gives CASSYDSSEQFF.

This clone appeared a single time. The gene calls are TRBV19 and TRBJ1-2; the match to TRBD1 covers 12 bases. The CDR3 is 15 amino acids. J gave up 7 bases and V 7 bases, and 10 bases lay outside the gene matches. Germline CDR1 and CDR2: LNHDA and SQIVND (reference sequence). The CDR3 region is CASIPAGTGGSGYTF. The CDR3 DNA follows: TGTGCCAGTATCCCCGCCGGGACAGGGGGCTCTGGCTACACCTTC. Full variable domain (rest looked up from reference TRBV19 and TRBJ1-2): DGGITQSPKYLFRKEGQNVTLSCEQNLNHDAMYWYRQDPGQGLRLIYYSQIVNDFQKGDIAEGYSVSREKKESFPLTVTSAQKNPTAFYLCASIPAGTGGSGYTFGSGTRLTVV.

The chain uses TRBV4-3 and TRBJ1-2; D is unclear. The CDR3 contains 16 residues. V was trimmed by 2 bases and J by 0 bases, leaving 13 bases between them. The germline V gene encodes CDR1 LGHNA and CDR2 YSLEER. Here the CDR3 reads CASSQKSTDTNYGYTF. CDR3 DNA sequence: TGCGCCAGCAGCCAAAAGTCGACCGATACTAACTATGGCTACACCTTC.

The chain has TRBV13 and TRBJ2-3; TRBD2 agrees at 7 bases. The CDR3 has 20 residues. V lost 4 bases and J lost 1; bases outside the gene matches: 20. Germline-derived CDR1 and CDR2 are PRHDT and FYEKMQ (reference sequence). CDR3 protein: CASSSQLAYLGQGRTDTQYF. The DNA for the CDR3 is TGTGCCAGCAGCTCGCAACTAGCGTACCTGGGCCAGGGTCGCACAGATACGCAGTATTTT.

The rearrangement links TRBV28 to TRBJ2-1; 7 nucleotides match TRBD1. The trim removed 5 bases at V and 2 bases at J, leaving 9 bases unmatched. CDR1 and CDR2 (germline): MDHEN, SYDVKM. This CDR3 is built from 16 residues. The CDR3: CASSAPGTATYNEQFF. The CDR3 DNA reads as TGTGCCAGCAGTGCCCCCGGGACAGCAACCTACAATGAGCAGTTCTTC.

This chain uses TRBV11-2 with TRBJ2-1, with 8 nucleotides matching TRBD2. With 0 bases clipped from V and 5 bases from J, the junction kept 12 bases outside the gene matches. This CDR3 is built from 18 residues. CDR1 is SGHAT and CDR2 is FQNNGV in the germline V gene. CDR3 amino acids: CASSLDRPLLAADNEQFF. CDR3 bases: TGTGCCAGCAGCTTAGATAGACCCCTACTAGCGGCTGACAATGAGCAGTTCTTC.

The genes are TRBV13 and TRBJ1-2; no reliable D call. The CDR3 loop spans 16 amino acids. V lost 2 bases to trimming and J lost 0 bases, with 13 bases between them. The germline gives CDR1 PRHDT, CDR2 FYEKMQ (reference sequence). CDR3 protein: CASSLIRQKTNYGYTF. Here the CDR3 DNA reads TGTGCCAGCAGCTTAATCAGGCAGAAGACTAACTATGGCTACACCTTC.

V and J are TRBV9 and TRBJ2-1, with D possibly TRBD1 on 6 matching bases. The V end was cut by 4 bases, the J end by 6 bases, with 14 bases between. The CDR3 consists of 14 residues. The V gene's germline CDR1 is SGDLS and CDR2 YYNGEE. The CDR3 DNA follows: TGTGCCAGCAGCACAGGGACGCAGCCCAATGAGCAGTTCTTC. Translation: CASSTGTQPNEQFF.

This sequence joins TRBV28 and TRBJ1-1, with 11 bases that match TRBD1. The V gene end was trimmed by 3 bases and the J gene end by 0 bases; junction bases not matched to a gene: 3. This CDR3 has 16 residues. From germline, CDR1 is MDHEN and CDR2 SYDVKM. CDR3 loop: CASSLGQGDMNTEAFF. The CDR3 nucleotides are TGTGCCAGCAGTTTGGGACAGGGGGATATGAACACTGAAGCTTTCTTT.

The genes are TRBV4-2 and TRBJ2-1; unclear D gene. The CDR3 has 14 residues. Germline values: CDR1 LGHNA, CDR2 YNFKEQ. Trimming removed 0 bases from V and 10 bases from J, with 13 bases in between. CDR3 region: CASSQESGVREQFF. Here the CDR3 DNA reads TGTGCCAGCAGCCAAGAGTCGGGCGTTCGAGAGCAGTTCTTC.

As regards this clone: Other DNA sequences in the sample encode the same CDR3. The DNA of the CDR3 is TGTGCCAGCAGCTCTGACAGAGACAATGAGCAGTTCTTC. It yields the protein CASSSDRDNEQFF. The chain combines TRBV13 with TRBJ2-1; a weak D match, TRBD1 (5 bases). Germline assignment: CDR1 PRHDT and CDR2 FYEKMQ (reference sequence). The CDR3 is made up of 13 amino acids. V shed 4 bases and J shed 5 bases, with 9 bases lying between them.

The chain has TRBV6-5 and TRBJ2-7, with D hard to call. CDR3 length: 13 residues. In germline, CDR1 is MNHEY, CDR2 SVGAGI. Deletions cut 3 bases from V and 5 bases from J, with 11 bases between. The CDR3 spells CASSYGPVHEQYF. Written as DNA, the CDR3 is TGTGCCAGCAGTTATGGGCCGGTGCACGAGCAGTACTTC.

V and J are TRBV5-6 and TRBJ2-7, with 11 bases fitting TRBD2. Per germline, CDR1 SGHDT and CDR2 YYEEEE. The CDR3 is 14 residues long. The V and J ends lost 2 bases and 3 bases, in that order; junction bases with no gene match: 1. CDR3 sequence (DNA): TGTGCCAGCAGCTTCGGGACTAGCGGCTACGAGCAGTACTTC. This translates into CASSFGTSGYEQYF.

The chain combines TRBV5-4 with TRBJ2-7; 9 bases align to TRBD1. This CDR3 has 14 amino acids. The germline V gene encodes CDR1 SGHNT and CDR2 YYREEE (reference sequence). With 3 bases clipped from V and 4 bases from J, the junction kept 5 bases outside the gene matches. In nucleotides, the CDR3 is TGTGCCAGCAGCTCACAGGGGGCTATTTACGAGCAGTACTTC. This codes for CASSSQGAIYEQYF.

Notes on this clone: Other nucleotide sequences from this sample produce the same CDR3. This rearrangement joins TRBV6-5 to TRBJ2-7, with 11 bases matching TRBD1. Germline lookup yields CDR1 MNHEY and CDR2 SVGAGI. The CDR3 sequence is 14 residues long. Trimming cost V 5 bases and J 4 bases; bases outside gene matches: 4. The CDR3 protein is CASSPGQGGYEQYF. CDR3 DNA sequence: TGTGCCAGCAGTCCGGGACAGGGGGGTTACGAGCAGTACTTC.

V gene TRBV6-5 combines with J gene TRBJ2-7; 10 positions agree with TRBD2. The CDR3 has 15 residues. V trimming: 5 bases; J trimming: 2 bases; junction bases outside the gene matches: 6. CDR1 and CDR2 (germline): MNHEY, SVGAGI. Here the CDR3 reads CASSTFGLAAYEQYF. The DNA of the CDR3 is TGTGCCAGCAGTACATTTGGACTAGCGGCCTACGAGCAGTACTTC.

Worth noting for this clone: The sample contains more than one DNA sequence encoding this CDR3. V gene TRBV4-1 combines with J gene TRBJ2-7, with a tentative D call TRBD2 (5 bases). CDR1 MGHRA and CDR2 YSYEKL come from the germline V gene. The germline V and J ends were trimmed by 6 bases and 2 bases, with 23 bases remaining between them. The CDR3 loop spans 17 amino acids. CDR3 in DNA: TGCGCCAGCAGTCAGCTTGAAGTCGGACTGTCCCCCTACGAGCAGTACTTC. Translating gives CASSQLEVGLSPYEQYF.

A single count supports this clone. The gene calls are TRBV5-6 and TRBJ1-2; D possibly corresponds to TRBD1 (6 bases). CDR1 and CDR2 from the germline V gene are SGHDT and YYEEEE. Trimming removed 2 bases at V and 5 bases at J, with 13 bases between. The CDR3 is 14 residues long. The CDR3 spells CASSFGGPEYGYTF. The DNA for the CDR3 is TGTGCCAGCAGCTTCGGGGGGCCGGAGTATGGCTACACCTTC.

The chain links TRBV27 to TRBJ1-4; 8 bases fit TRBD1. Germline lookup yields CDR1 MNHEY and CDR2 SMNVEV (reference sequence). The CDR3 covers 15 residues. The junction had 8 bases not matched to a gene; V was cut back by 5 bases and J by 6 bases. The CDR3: CASSPRGPEDEKLFF. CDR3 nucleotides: TGTGCCAGCAGTCCCAGGGGGCCGGAGGATGAAAAACTGTTTTTT.

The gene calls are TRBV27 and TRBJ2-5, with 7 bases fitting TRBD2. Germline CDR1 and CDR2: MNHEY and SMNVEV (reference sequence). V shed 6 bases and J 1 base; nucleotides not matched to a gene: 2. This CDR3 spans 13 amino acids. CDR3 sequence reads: CASSGTTQETQYF. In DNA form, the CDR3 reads TGTGCCAGCAGCGGGACTACCCAAGAGACCCAGTACTTC.